Below, one T cell receptor (beta chain) is given with its context. What it binds is not known. TCRdb keeps only in-frame clones here, not all; method: immunoSEQ multiplex PCR. The data show tens of thousands of clones, approximately 95% seen once. V was clipped by 5 bases and J by 0 bases, with 11 bases between them. CDR3 size: 16 residues. Per the germline V gene, CDR1 is MNHEY and CDR2 is SMNVEV (reference sequence). The data were taken from a study of graft-versus-host responses after intestinal transplantation. The J gene is TRBJ1-6, the V gene TRBV27; no reliable D call. The sequence came from a human donor who was the organ donor for an intestinal transplant. The sequenced sample was unstimulated CD4+ T cells sorted from spleen or lymph node cells, obtained before transplant. The CDR3 nucleotides read TGTGCCAGCAGTATGGGTGGTAGCTCCTATAATTCACCCCTCCACTTT. It codes for CASSMGGSSYNSPLHF.